Listed below are T cell receptor beta chains from one sample, sequenced in a study of early T cells in non-severe SARS-CoV-2 infection. TCRdb re-derived calls from the 5' RACE reads in MiXCR, one entry per CDR3 protein. The sample lists 35,000 to 40,000 distinct CDR3 sequences; around 4% were seen once. Input material: whole blood. These receptor sequences come from an adult who was a healthcare worker with PCR-confirmed SARS-CoV-2 infection or an uninfected control (not recorded which). CDR3s include the opening cysteine and the closing phenylalanine or tryptophan. Each record gives: CDR3 length, J gene, V gene, clone size, D gene, CDR3 protein, CDR3 DNA. A D gene is named only where the DNA matches it firmly. Some rows mark clone size as missing; the rest say once, few, many or name a class of expanded clone.

13	TRBJ2-7	TRBV20-1	.	.	CSARQGPGYEQYF	TGCAGTGCTAGACAGGGGCCCGGCTACGAGCAGTACTTC
12	TRBJ2-1	TRBV25-1	many	.	CASSDIWGEQFF	TGTGCCAGCAGTGATATCTGGGGTGAGCAGTTCTTC
14	TRBJ2-1	TRBV4-3	.	.	CASSQGLQQDEQFF	TGCGCCAGCAGCCAAGGACTCCAGCAGGATGAGCAGTTCTTC
16	TRBJ2-1	TRBV7-3	few	.	CASSDESGSSYNEQFF	TGTGCCAGCAGCGACGAGAGCGGCAGCTCCTACAATGAGCAGTTCTTC
15	TRBJ2-5	TRBV2	few	TRBD1	CASRGRTGGEETQYF	TGTGCCAGCAGGGGCCGGACAGGGGGCGAAGAGACCCAGTACTTC
19	TRBJ1-4	TRBV4-3	.	TRBD1	CASSQGRDRGTSTNEKLFF	TGCGCCAGCAGCCAAGGAAGGGACAGGGGGACCTCAACTAATGAAAAACTGTTTTTT
16	TRBJ2-3	TRBV7-9	many	TRBD1	CASSPDGTGGSDTQYF	TGTGCCAGCAGCCCAGACGGGACAGGGGGCTCAGATACGCAGTATTTT
13	TRBJ2-2	TRBV12-3/TRBV12-4	many	TRBD1	CASRGQGTGELFF	TGTGCCAGCAGGGGACAGGGGACCGGGGAGCTGTTTTTT
13	TRBJ2-7	TRBV2	many	.	CASRGDPRYEQYF	TGTGCCAGCAGAGGGGACCCCCGCTACGAGCAGTACTTC
19	TRBJ2-1	TRBV7-9	many	TRBD2	CASTPARLAGAHYYNEQFF	TGTGCCAGCACCCCGGCCCGGCTAGCGGGTGCCCATTATTACAATGAGCAGTTCTTC
17	TRBJ2-2	TRBV5-6	few	.	CASSPSVRGPNTGELFF	TGTGCCAGCAGTCCGTCGGTGAGGGGACCGAACACCGGGGAGCTGTTTTTT
14	TRBJ2-5	TRBV7-8	many	.	CASSRPGAQETQYF	TGTGCCAGCAGCCGTCCCGGAGCTCAAGAGACCCAGTACTTC
14	TRBJ2-3	TRBV10-3	many	.	CAITEWASTDTQYF	TGTGCCATCACGGAGTGGGCTAGCACAGATACGCAGTATTTT
16	TRBJ2-2	TRBV4-2	many	.	CASSQGTNANTGELFF	TGTGCCAGCAGCCAAGGGACTAACGCGAACACCGGGGAGCTGTTTTTT
16	TRBJ2-3	TRBV20-1	many	TRBD2	CSARYLGGSGPDTQYF	TGCAGTGCTAGGTATCTGGGCGGGAGTGGACCAGATACGCAGTATTTT
13	TRBJ1-5	TRBV11-2	.	.	CASSLDILVPQHF	TGTGCCAGCAGCTTAGACATCCTCGTGCCCCAGCATTTT
16	TRBJ1-1	TRBV6-2/TRBV6-3	many	TRBD1	CASSPDRVVFNTEAFF	TGTGCCAGCAGCCCCGACAGGGTAGTCTTCAACACTGAAGCTTTCTTT
16	TRBJ2-5	TRBV18	few	.	CASSPRVGGAQETQYF	TGTGCCAGCTCACCACGTGTGGGAGGCGCCCAAGAGACCCAGTACTTC
18	TRBJ1-3	TRBV20-1	medium-sized	.	CSAPLLGTGRAPGNTIYF	TGCAGTGCCCCGCTTTTGGGGACTGGCAGGGCCCCTGGAAACACCATATATTTT
12	TRBJ1-2	TRBV28	many	.	CASTTTGYGYTF	TGTGCCAGCACCACGACAGGATATGGCTACACCTTC
15	TRBJ2-5	TRBV15	few	.	CVTSRVGKVVETQYF	TGTGTCACCAGCAGGGTAGGGAAAGTTGTGGAGACCCAGTACTTC
14	TRBJ2-7	TRBV3-1	.	TRBD1	CASSQGDRGYEQYF	TGTGCCAGCAGCCAAGGGGACAGGGGCTACGAGCAGTACTTC